One sample yielded the 5 T cell receptor beta chains listed below, sequenced in a study of relationships among human T cell subsets. The Th1 cells were the flow-through after CD25, CD56 and CD294 bead selections. Semiquantitative ARM-PCR amplified T cell receptor alpha and beta CDR3 regions from mRNA. ARM-PCR used tagged nested gene-specific primers, then communal superprimers for exponential amplification. TCRdb processed the multiplex PCR reads anew with MiXCR; each CDR3 protein has one entry. This table holds roughly 13,000 distinct CDR3 sequences, 67% found once. Sequenced sample: CD4+ Th1 cells sorted from blood. The source is a man aged 35 to 55 in good health.

This clonotype showed up just a few times. V gene TRBV7-9 combines with J gene TRBJ1-5; 7 bases are shared with TRBD1. In germline, CDR1 is SEHNR, CDR2 FQNEAQ (reference sequence). V dropped 0 bases and J dropped 4; count of bases not matched to a gene: 12. This CDR3 is built from 18 residues. The CDR3 spells CASSLAINPGQRNQPQHF. The CDR3 DNA is TGTGCCAGCAGCTTAGCGATTAATCCGGGACAGAGAAATCAGCCCCAGCATTTT.

The table lists this clonotype with a few counts. This sequence joins TRBV20-1 and TRBJ1-1; D ambiguous. The V end lost 5 bases, the J end lost 7 bases, and 11 bases lay between the germline ends. The CDR3 runs 11 residues. Germline values: CDR1 DFQATT, CDR2 SNEGSKA (reference sequence). CDR3 DNA sequence: TGCAGTGCTGAAGGACGACTTGAAGCTTTCTTT. Translating it yields CSAEGRLEAFF.

The chain carries TRBV11-1 and TRBJ2-7; no clear D. Germline lookup yields CDR1 SGHAT and CDR2 FQDESV (reference sequence). V was trimmed by 5 bases and J by 0 bases, leaving 17 bases between them. This CDR3 comprises 16 residues. The CDR3 protein is CASSPTLRSLSYEQYF. For the CDR3, the DNA is TGTGCCAGCAGCCCAACCCTTAGATCCCTCTCCTACGAGCAGTACTTC.

This clonotype was detected only a few times. The chain uses TRBV11-2 and TRBJ2-2; D unclear. Germline lookup yields CDR1 SGHAT and CDR2 FQNNGV. The CDR3 sequence is 14 residues long. Trimming pared 5 bases from V and 1 base from J, leaving 8 bases between. CDR3 amino acids: CASSQDRNTGELFF. CDR3 DNA sequence: TGTGCCAGCAGCCAGGACCGGAACACCGGGGAGCTGTTTTTT.

The chain links TRBV19 to TRBJ2-6, with 7 bases fitting TRBD1. CDR3 length: 15 residues. V shed 6 bases, J shed 2 bases, and the junction held 4 bases outside the gene matches. CDR1 and CDR2 from the germline V gene are LNHDA and SQIVND (reference sequence). The CDR3 coding sequence is TGTGCCAGTAGACAGGGGCAGACTGGGGCCAACGTCCTGACTTTC. It is translated as CASRQGQTGANVLTF.